One and the same sample provided the 20 T cell receptor beta chains below, sequenced in a study of T cell repertoires in cytomegalovirus infection. MiXCR, run by TCRdb on the reads, gives a single entry per CDR3 protein. The sample lists roughly 200,000 distinct CDR3 sequences; about 18% were seen once. The sequencing input was CD8+ T cells from PBMCs. The receptor source for this set is a human donor in good health (CMV status not recorded). Some clones in this sample may be carry-over from other donors' samples.

This clonotype was detected many times. The chain links TRBV4-1 to TRBJ2-3, with D perhaps TRBD1 (6 bases). V was trimmed by 6 bases and J by 4 bases, leaving 8 bases between them. The length of the CDR3 is 12 residues. Germline V gene data show CDR1 as MGHRA and CDR2 as YSYEKL. CDR3 region: CASRQGSDTQYF. CDR3 in DNA: TGCGCCAGCAGACAGGGATCAGATACGCAGTATTTT.

This clonotype came up a few times. The chain combines TRBV11-2 with TRBJ2-5; 8 bases map to TRBD1. The V and J ends lost 1 base and 7 bases, in that order; junction bases with no gene match: 2. The V gene's germline CDR1 is SGHAT and CDR2 FQNNGV. The CDR3 has 13 residues. The CDR3 DNA is TGTGCCAGCAGCTTAGGACAGGGGTCGACCCAGTACTTC. Protein sequence: CASSLGQGSTQYF.

The J gene is TRBJ2-3, the V gene TRBV12-3 or TRBV12-4, with TRBD1 matching over 7 bases. After removal of 6 bases from V and 6 bases from J, the junction contained 12 bases not matched to a gene. This CDR3 is built from 15 residues. The CDR3: CASRKDRDPWDTQYF. In DNA form, the CDR3 reads TGTGCCAGCAGGAAAGACAGGGACCCATGGGATACGCAGTATTTT.

The chain couples TRBV20-1 to TRBJ2-3; 8 bases are shared with TRBD2. V shed 3 bases, J shed 2 bases, and the junction held 7 bases outside the gene matches. The CDR3 runs 15 residues. Germline CDR1 is DFQATT and CDR2 is SNEGSKA (reference sequence). Here the CDR3 DNA reads TGCAGTGCTAGTTCGAAGCGGGGGTCCACAGATACGCAGTATTTT. As protein: CSASSKRGSTDTQYF.

The chain carries TRBV29-1 and TRBJ2-1; TRBD1 agrees at 7 bases. CDR1 is SQVTM and CDR2 is ANQGSEA in the germline V gene. After removal of 6 bases from V and 0 bases from J, the junction contained 11 bases not matched to a gene. The length of the CDR3 is 16 residues. In nucleotides, the CDR3 is TGCAGCGTCGCAGGGGGAATCTTCGACTCCTACAATGAGCAGTTCTTC. This codes for CSVAGGIFDSYNEQFF.

This clonotype occurred a few times. The chain employs TRBV4-3 and TRBJ1-5, with D possibly TRBD1 on 5 matching bases. Deletions cut 0 bases from V and 6 bases from J, with 6 bases between. The CDR3 runs to 13 residues. Germline assignment: CDR1 LGHNA and CDR2 YSLEER. The CDR3, as DNA: TGCGCCAGCAGCCAAGATGGGGGTCAGCCCCAGCATTTT. It translates to CASSQDGGQPQHF.

The chain has TRBV7-2 and TRBJ2-7; a possible D gene is TRBD2 (5 bases). Germline V gene data show CDR1 as SGHTA and CDR2 as FQGNSA. Trimming removed 3 bases at V and 6 bases at J, with 9 bases between. The CDR3 is 12 amino acids. In DNA, the CDR3 is TGTGCCAGCAGCTTGAGAGGGCTCGAGCAGTACTTC. It codes for CASSLRGLEQYF.

At least ten counts were recorded for this clonotype. The rearrangement uses TRBV7-8 and TRBJ1-1; no clear D. The CDR3 extends over 11 amino acids. V was shortened by 5 bases and J by 5 bases, with 6 bases between the two germline ends. Looked up from germline, CDR1 is SGHVS and CDR2 is FQNEAQ. CDR3 nucleotides: TGTGCCAGCAGCAAGAAGACTGAAGCTTTCTTT. Translation gives CASSKKTEAFF.

The J gene is TRBJ2-7, the V gene TRBV10-3, with TRBD2 as a possible D gene (6 bases). Germline-derived CDR1 and CDR2 are ENHRY and SYGVKD. V lost 8 bases, J lost 6 bases, and 14 bases lay in between. CDR3 length: 12 residues. CDR3 coding DNA: TGTGCCATCGGGGAGATGGAGGGCGAGCAGTACTTC. This translates into CAIGEMEGEQYF.

This clonotype was detected a few times. The V gene is TRBV7-9, the J gene TRBJ1-2, with D perhaps matching TRBD1 (5 bases). The CDR3 extends over 13 amino acids. V was clipped by 5 bases and J by 2 bases, with 9 bases between them. The germline V gene encodes CDR1 SEHNR and CDR2 FQNEAQ (reference sequence). The CDR3 loop reads CASSPDTNYGYTF. DNA of the CDR3: TGTGCCAGCAGCCCGGACACAAACTATGGCTACACCTTC.

The chain joins TRBV20-1 to TRBJ1-2; 8 nucleotides agree with TRBD1. CDR3 length: 16 residues. V lost 6 bases and J lost 1; bases outside the gene matches: 13. Looked up from germline, CDR1 is DFQATT and CDR2 is SNEGSKA (reference sequence). The CDR3 sequence is CSALPGQEIFNYGYTF. The CDR3 region has the DNA TGCAGTGCCCTACCGGGACAGGAGATCTTTAACTATGGCTACACCTTC.

This clonotype has more than one count but fewer than ten. CDR3 nucleotides: TGTGCCAGCAGCTTAGGGGGTCAGATCTTCCTAGAGACCCAGTACTTC. Translation gives CASSLGGQIFLETQYF. V is TRBV7-2 and J is TRBJ2-5; D is uncertain. The germline V gene has CDR1 SGHTA and CDR2 FQGNSA. V was trimmed by 1 base and J by 4 bases, leaving 16 bases between them. CDR3 length: 16 amino acids.

This chain joins TRBV6-6 and TRBJ2-1; no definite D call. Germline V gene sequence: CDR1 MNHNY, CDR2 SVGAGI (reference sequence). Trimming cost V 5 bases and J 6 bases, with 11 bases left between them. The CDR3 covers 13 residues. CDR3 in DNA: TGTGCCAGCAGTCCGACCCTGCCCAATGAGCAGTTCTTC. Encoded protein: CASSPTLPNEQFF.

The genes are TRBV6-2 or TRBV6-3 and TRBJ1-1; tentatively, D is TRBD1 (5 bases). The CDR3 is 14 residues long. Trimming removed 3 bases at V and 3 bases at J, with 11 bases between. The germline V gene has CDR1 MNHEY and CDR2 SVGEGT. The CDR3 DNA follows: TGTGCCAGCAGTTATTCAGGGAGGCACACTGAAGCTTTCTTT. Its translation: CASSYSGRHTEAFF.

This clonotype has only a few counts. The chain is built from TRBV12-3 or TRBV12-4 and TRBJ1-5; D remains unclear. This CDR3 region has 13 residues. V dropped 3 bases and J dropped 9 bases, with 12 bases sitting between them. The CDR3 here is CASSLAGLAPQHF. DNA for the CDR3: TGTGCCAGCAGTTTGGCAGGTCTGGCGCCCCAGCATTTT.

This clonotype has just a few counts. The chain carries TRBV6-1 and TRBJ2-2, with 8 bases identical to TRBD1. In germline, CDR1 is MNHNS, CDR2 SASEGT. Losses at the gene ends were 7 bases for V and 6 bases for J; bases not matched to a gene: 16. The CDR3 contains 17 residues. The CDR3, as DNA: TGTGCCAGCACCGGACAGGGAGTATCAGTGAAGCCCGGGGAGCTGTTTTTT. Its protein product is CASTGQGVSVKPGELFF.

This clonotype occurred a few times. The V and J genes are TRBV7-2 and TRBJ1-1; TRBD1 agrees at 8 bases. The CDR3 extends over 16 amino acids. Germline CDR1 and CDR2: SGHTA and FQGNSA. Trimming at V came to 3 bases and at J to 4 bases, leaving 10 bases not matched to a gene. CDR3 sequence reads: CASSFLGQGVFTEAFF. For the CDR3, the DNA is TGTGCCAGCAGCTTCCTCGGACAGGGTGTTTTCACTGAAGCTTTCTTT. Together with reference TRBV7-2 and TRBJ1-1, the CDR3 gives the full variable domain: GAGVSQSPSNKVTEKGKDVELRCDPISGHTALYWYRQSLGQGLEFLIYFQGNSAPDKSGLPSDRFSAERTGGSVSTLTIQRTQQEDSAVYLCASSFLGQGVFTEAFFGQGTRLTVV.

The table lists this clonotype with many counts. As DNA, the CDR3 is TGTGCCAGCAGCCCTACCGGGACTAGCGGGGGGGCCGTCGAGCAGTACTTC. Protein sequence: CASSPTGTSGGAVEQYF. V gene TRBV7-2 combines with J gene TRBJ2-7, with TRBD2 identical over 16 bases. Germline V gene lookup returns CDR1 SGHTA and CDR2 FQGNSA. The CDR3 extends over 17 amino acids. With 5 bases clipped from V and 6 bases from J, the junction kept 10 bases outside the gene matches.

This clonotype was detected many times. The J gene is TRBJ2-7, the V gene TRBV7-2; D ambiguous. Germline CDR1 reads SGHTA; CDR2 reads FQGNSA. Trimming left V 2 bases short and J 1 base short, with 15 bases between. CDR3 length: 16 amino acids. CDR3 DNA: TGTGCCAGCAGCTTACCCCTTGATTGGGGTTCCTACGAGCAGTACTTC. The encoded protein is CASSLPLDWGSYEQYF.

The V gene is TRBV15, the J gene TRBJ2-7; maybe TRBD2 (6 bases). This CDR3 is built from 17 residues. The germline V and J ends were trimmed by 2 bases and 0 bases, with 17 bases remaining between them. CDR1 LNHNV and CDR2 YYDKDF come from the germline V gene (reference sequence). This chain's CDR3 is CATSRLLGDGGSYEQYF. The CDR3 coding sequence is TGTGCCACCAGCAGATTACTGGGGGACGGGGGCTCCTACGAGCAGTACTTC. Complete variable domain (other parts from reference TRBV15 and TRBJ2-7): DAMVIQNPRYQVTQFGKPVTLSCSQTLNHNVMYWYQQKSSQAPKLLFHYYDKDFNNEADTPDNFQSRRPNTSFCFLDIRSPGLGDTAMYLCATSRLLGDGGSYEQYFGPGTRLTVT.